Each of the 10 T cell receptor beta chains below was sequenced from the same sample in a study of cytomegalovirus exposure and HLA in healthy donors. PCR was performed using 60 Vbeta and 13 Jbeta primers. Clones were read by immunoSEQ multiplex PCR, and TCRdb kept only the in-frame ones, dropping some. Among 110,000 to 150,000 clones, around 75% were seen once, and the ten largest hold 1.2%. Sequencing used PBMCs. Receptors originate from a female donor in good health and CMV-seronegative.

Only a few counts were recorded for this clone. The chain recombines TRBV6-5 with TRBJ1-1; the D gene is possibly TRBD1 (6 bases). The CDR3 has 15 amino acids. The V end lost 0 bases, the J end lost 4 bases, and 12 bases lay between the germline ends. CDR1 and CDR2 (germline): MNHEY, SVGAGI. The DNA for the CDR3 is TGTGCCAGCAGTTACTCGAGGGGGATCGTCACTGAAGCTTTCTTT. Its translation: CASSYSRGIVTEAFF.

This clone has a single count. The chain recombines TRBV27 with TRBJ2-1; tentatively, D is TRBD2 (6 bases). The germline V gene encodes CDR1 MNHEY and CDR2 SMNVEV (reference sequence). This CDR3 has 18 residues. Trimming left V 4 bases short and J 4 bases short, with 23 bases between. The CDR3 region has the DNA TGTGCCAGCAGTTCTGGGGGAGGCCCCGCTTCCCAATACAATGAGCAGTTCTTC. Encoded protein: CASSSGGGPASQYNEQFF.

V usage is TRBV19 and J usage is TRBJ1-1, with D possibly TRBD1 on 5 matching bases. This CDR3 comprises 15 residues. The V gene lost 4 bases and the J gene lost 5 bases, with 17 bases spanning the gap. Germline CDR1 and CDR2: LNHDA and SQIVND (reference sequence). The CDR3 here is CASSTLMGRATEAFF. The CDR3 nucleotides are TGTGCCAGTAGTACATTAATGGGCAGGGCGACTGAAGCTTTCTTT.

This clone occurred a few times. The chain uses TRBV4-2 and TRBJ2-7; 7 nucleotides agree with TRBD2. The length of the CDR3 is 17 residues. Germline V gene sequence: CDR1 LGHNA, CDR2 YNFKEQ. With V trimmed by 3 bases and J by 2 bases, 13 bases remained unmatched. DNA of the CDR3: TGTGCCAGCAGCCAGGCCCCGTCAAGCGGGAATACCTACGAGCAGTACTTC. Translating it yields CASSQAPSSGNTYEQYF.

This chain joins TRBV28 and TRBJ2-7; D is possibly TRBD1 (6 bases). The CDR3 has 15 amino acids. Germline values: CDR1 MDHEN, CDR2 SYDVKM. The ends were cut back, 1 base at V and 4 bases at J, with 14 bases in the middle. CDR3 residues: CASSLLDRTGYEQYF. The CDR3 bases are TGTGCCAGCAGTTTATTAGACAGGACGGGGTACGAGCAGTACTTC.

V gene TRBV29-1 combines with J gene TRBJ2-2; 8 bases match TRBD1. J gave up 3 bases and V 2 bases, and 8 bases lay outside the gene matches. CDR3 length equals 16 residues. Looked up from germline, CDR1 is SQVTM and CDR2 is ANQGSEA. CDR3 nucleotides: TGCAGCGTTGAAACTACGACAGGGGTGGACACCGGGGAGCTGTTTTTT. This gives the protein CSVETTTGVDTGELFF.

V gene TRBV28 combines with J gene TRBJ2-7; a possible D gene is TRBD1 (5 bases). The V and J ends lost 6 bases and 0 bases respectively, with 15 bases between them. Germline CDR1 reads MDHEN; CDR2 reads SYDVKM. The CDR3 covers 15 residues. Here the CDR3 DNA reads TGTGCCAGCAGGGAAGGCAGGGCGAGCTCCTACGAGCAGTACTTC. Encoded protein: CASREGRASSYEQYF.

About this clone: At one end the junction does not follow the germline gene, possibly because of a read error. The V call is TRBV13, the J call TRBJ2-7; D is ambiguous. The germline gives CDR1 PRHDT, CDR2 FYEKMQ (reference sequence). The CDR3 is 11 amino acids. The CDR3 sequence is CASSLGVERYF. The CDR3 region has the DNA TGTGCCAGCAGCTTAGGGGTGGAGCGGTACTTC.

Regarding this clone: A read error may produce the germline difference seen at one junction end. The CDR3 reads CASSLEQSSYNEQFF. The CDR3 DNA follows: TGCGCCAGCAGTTTGGAACAGAGCTCCTACAATGAGCAGTTCTTC. The V call is TRBV5-1, the J call TRBJ2-1; D ambiguous. Looked up from germline, CDR1 is SGHRS and CDR2 is YFSETQ. The CDR3 runs to 15 residues. Full variable domain (rest looked up from reference TRBV5-1 and TRBJ2-1): KAGVTQTPRYLIKTRGQQVTLSCSPISGHRSVSWYQQTPGQGLQFLFEYFSETQRNKGNFPGRFSGRQFSNSRSEMNVSTLELGDSALYLCASSLEQSSYNEQFFGPGTRLTVL.

The rearrangement joins TRBV7-6 to TRBJ2-5; D is perhaps TRBD1 (6 bases). Germline CDR1 and CDR2: SGHVS and FNYEAQ. CDR3 length equals 14 residues. V lost 3 bases to trimming and J lost 0 bases, with 8 bases between them. The CDR3 is CASSFRTDQETQYF. The CDR3 DNA sequence: TGTGCCAGCAGCTTCCGGACAGACCAAGAGACCCAGTACTTC.